This entry lists 28 T cell receptor beta chains sequenced from one sample in a study of blood T cell repertoires in COVID-19. Assay used: immunoSEQ multiplex PCR; TCRdb lists only in-frame clones, some missing. The sample yields 650,000 to 800,000 clones, 70% to 90% seen once. The sequencing input was peripheral blood. The source of these receptors is a woman aged 18-29 years with acute or convalescent COVID-19.

The V and J genes are TRBV30 and TRBJ1-2; no definite D call. There are 13 residues in the CDR3. V lost 5 bases to trimming and J lost 5 bases, with 15 bases between them. CDR1 and CDR2 (germline): GTSNPN, SVGIG (reference sequence). The CDR3: CAWGRTDTYGYTF. The CDR3 DNA reads TGTGCCTGGGGCCGGACTGACACATATGGCTACACCTTC.

DNA for the CDR3: TGTGCCAGCAGCTCTCTTGACAGGGGGTTCTATGGCTACACCTTC. It yields the protein CASSSLDRGFYGYTF. This chain uses TRBV7-9 with TRBJ1-2; 9 nucleotides agree with TRBD1. CDR3 length equals 15 residues. The junction had 7 bases not matched to a gene; V was cut back by 4 bases and J by 4 bases. Germline V CDR1 and CDR2: SEHNR, FQNEAQ (reference sequence).

The chain couples TRBV12-5 to TRBJ1-1; possibly TRBD1 for D (5 bases). Per germline, CDR1 LGHNT and CDR2 FRNRAP. V dropped 5 bases and J dropped 4 bases, with 11 bases sitting between them. The CDR3 has 13 amino acids. CDR3 amino acids: CASGNTGRTEAFF. The CDR3 region has the DNA TGTGCTAGTGGTAATACAGGTCGCACTGAAGCTTTCTTT.

V is TRBV6-5 and J is TRBJ1-5; D uncertain. Germline-derived CDR1 and CDR2 are MNHEY and SVGAGI. The V gene lost 5 bases and the J gene lost 7 bases, with 12 bases spanning the gap. This CDR3 spans 13 amino acids. The CDR3 reads CASSPRTGQPQHF. The CDR3 bases are TGTGCCAGCAGTCCCCGTACGGGGCAGCCCCAGCATTTT.

This clone was observed a single time. The chain combines TRBV9 with TRBJ2-2; the match to TRBD1 covers 7 bases. Trimming cost V 4 bases and J 5 bases; bases outside gene matches: 5. From germline, CDR1 is SGDLS and CDR2 YYNGEE. The CDR3 runs to 14 residues. The CDR3 is CASSPMTGTGELFF. The CDR3 DNA reads TGTGCCAGCAGCCCCATGACAGGGACCGGGGAGCTGTTTTTT.

The V and J genes are TRBV19 and TRBJ2-2; D unresolved. The ends were cut back, 3 bases at V and 5 bases at J, with 10 bases in the middle. The germline V gene encodes CDR1 LNHDA and CDR2 SQIVND (reference sequence). CDR3 length equals 14 residues. For the CDR3, the DNA is TGTGCCAGTAGTATGCGAACCCGAACCGGGGAGCTGTTTTTT. Protein: CASSMRTRTGELFF.

Turning to this clone: This same CDR3 is encoded by further DNA sequences in the sample. The chain uses TRBV7-2 and TRBJ2-7; TRBD1 aligns across 9 bases. Trimming took 5 bases from V and 3 from J; bases not matched to a gene: 5. CDR1 and CDR2 (germline): SGHTA, FQGNSA. The CDR3 spans 14 residues. The CDR3 bases are TGTGCCAGCAGCCCCAGACAGGGGGGCTACGAGCAGTACTTC. The encoded protein is CASSPRQGGYEQYF.

This chain's CDR3 is CASSRDNYGYTF. For the CDR3, the DNA is TGTGCCAGCAGCCGGGATAACTATGGCTACACCTTC. The chain uses TRBV5-5 and TRBJ1-2; D uncertain. Germline V gene sequence: CDR1 SGHKS, CDR2 YYEKEE (reference sequence). The CDR3 has 12 residues. With 4 bases removed from V and 1 base from J, the gap between germline ends came to 5 bases.

The chain uses TRBV18 and TRBJ2-4; TRBD1 matches 7 bases. Germline loops: CDR1 KGHSH, CDR2 LQKENI. The CDR3 loop spans 15 amino acids. J was trimmed by 1 base and V by 3 bases; bases with no gene match: 3. This chain's CDR3 is CASSPDRAAKNIQYF. The CDR3 DNA reads as TGTGCCAGCTCACCCGACAGGGCGGCCAAAAACATTCAGTACTTC.

V gene TRBV7-2 combines with J gene TRBJ2-3; TRBD2 is a possible D gene (5 bases). V gave up 5 bases and J gave up 4 bases, with 16 bases separating them. The germline V gene encodes CDR1 SGHTA and CDR2 FQGNSA. There are 15 residues in the CDR3. For the CDR3, the DNA is TGTGCCAGCAGCCCTCCCGGACCCGGGGCAGATACGCAGTATTTT. Encoded protein: CASSPPGPGADTQYF. Variable domain in full (rest from reference TRBV7-2 and TRBJ2-3): GAGVSQSPSNKVTEKGKDVELRCDPISGHTALYWYRQSLGQGLEFLIYFQGNSAPDKSGLPSDRFSAERTGGSVSTLTIQRTQQEDSAVYLCASSPPGPGADTQYFGPGTRLTVL.

The chain couples TRBV7-6 to TRBJ1-3; no clear D gene. CDR1 SGHVS and CDR2 FNYEAQ come from the germline V gene. The CDR3 spans 15 residues. V lost 4 bases to trimming and J lost 1 base, with 11 bases between them. As DNA, the CDR3 is TGTGCCAGCAGCTCCTCAGGAAATTCTGGAAACACCATATATTTT. The encoded protein is CASSSSGNSGNTIYF.

The chain couples TRBV25-1 to TRBJ2-1, with D perhaps TRBD2 (7 bases). Trimming stripped 1 base from V and 8 bases from J, with 21 bases between. Germline-derived CDR1 and CDR2 are MGHDK and SYGVNS. The CDR3 runs to 17 residues. The CDR3 DNA follows: TGTGCCAGCAGTGAATCGGGCGGGGGCGCCCCCTGGGATGAGCAGTTCTTC. It encodes CASSESGGGAPWDEQFF.

The chain has TRBV10-3 and TRBJ1-1; tentatively, D is TRBD1 (6 bases). V was shortened by 0 bases and J by 8 bases, with 13 bases between the two germline ends. The CDR3 has 14 amino acids. Germline V lookup: CDR1 ENHRY, CDR2 SYGVKD. The CDR3 DNA is TGTGCCATCAGTGAGTCGACCCTTACAGGGGAAGCTTTCTTT. Translating it yields CAISESTLTGEAFF.

This chain links TRBV28 with TRBJ2-7, with 8 bases fitting TRBD1. The CDR3 sequence is 14 residues long. J gave up 7 bases and V 4 bases, and 9 bases lay outside the gene matches. In germline, CDR1 is MDHEN, CDR2 SYDVKM. The CDR3 nucleotides are TGTGCCAGCAGTTCCACGGGACAGGTCAGAGAGCAGTACTTC. It specifies CASSSTGQVREQYF.

CDR3 amino acids: CASRTGRTGELFF. DNA for the CDR3: TGTGCCAGCAGAACAGGGCGGACCGGGGAGCTGTTTTTT. The chain uses TRBV27 and TRBJ2-2; D might be TRBD1 (6 bases). The CDR3 is 13 amino acids. Germline CDR1 MNHEY, CDR2 SMNVEV (reference sequence). V dropped 6 bases and J dropped 5 bases, with 10 bases sitting between them.

The chain is built from TRBV5-4 and TRBJ2-5; 14 positions agree with TRBD2. Germline CDR1 SGHNT, CDR2 YYREEE (reference sequence). V shed 4 bases, J shed 5 bases, and the junction held 4 bases outside the gene matches. The CDR3 spans 15 residues. CDR3 protein: CASSKTSGGAETQYF. The CDR3 nucleotides read TGTGCCAGCAGCAAGACTAGCGGGGGGGCGGAGACCCAGTACTTC.

The J gene is TRBJ2-3, the V gene TRBV7-8; no clear D gene. The germline V and J ends were trimmed by 5 bases and 4 bases, with 7 bases remaining between them. Germline assignment: CDR1 SGHVS and CDR2 FQNEAQ. The CDR3 is 12 residues long. CDR3 bases: TGTGCCAGCAGCCACTTACCAGATACGCAGTATTTT. It translates to CASSHLPDTQYF.

V is TRBV10-3 and J is TRBJ1-6; tentative D call: TRBD1 (6 bases). CDR3 length: 16 residues. The ends were cut back, 0 bases at V and 7 bases at J, with 13 bases in the middle. In germline, CDR1 is ENHRY, CDR2 SYGVKD. The CDR3 region is CAISESGAGSNSPLHF. The CDR3 nucleotides read TGTGCCATCAGTGAGTCGGGGGCAGGCTCAAATTCACCCCTCCACTTT.

The chain links TRBV18 to TRBJ1-6; D remains unclear. The germline V gene has CDR1 KGHSH and CDR2 LQKENI. The CDR3 is 13 residues long. Trimming cost V 3 bases and J 9 bases, with 9 bases left between them. The CDR3 loop is CASSPGIFSPLHF. CDR3 DNA sequence: TGTGCCAGCTCACCCGGGATATTTTCACCCCTCCACTTT.

J is TRBJ2-2 and V is TRBV19, with TRBD1 identical over 10 bases. Unmatched junction bases numbered 4, after V lost 4 bases and J lost 5 bases. The CDR3 has 15 residues. CDR1 is LNHDA, CDR2 SQIVND, per germline (reference sequence). This CDR3 reads CASSSGQGGTGELFF. The CDR3 DNA follows: TGTGCCAGTAGTAGCGGACAGGGGGGGACCGGGGAGCTGTTTTTT.

There are a few counts of this clone. Within the sample, other DNA sequences also encode this same CDR3. CDR3: CSVEGGSGNTIYF. CDR3 bases: TGCAGCGTTGAGGGGGGGTCTGGAAACACCATATATTTT. The rearrangement joins TRBV29-1 to TRBJ1-3; D perhaps matches TRBD1 (5 bases). The V gene lost 3 bases and the J gene lost 1 base, with 7 bases spanning the gap. The CDR3 totals 13 residues. CDR1 is SQVTM and CDR2 is ANQGSEA in the germline V gene.

The J gene is TRBJ1-2, the V gene TRBV4-2; weak D call: TRBD1 (6 bases). CDR3 length: 12 amino acids. Between the trimmed V and J ends, which lost 4 bases and 9 bases, there was a span of 12 bases. Germline V CDR1 and CDR2: LGHNA, YNFKEQ. As DNA, the CDR3 is TGTGCCAGCAGCCCCATGGGGGCCCGCTACACCTTC. It yields the protein CASSPMGARYTF.

The CDR3 protein is CASSPSDRATFF. The CDR3 nucleotides read TGTGCCAGCAGCCCCTCGGACAGGGCGACTTTCTTT. This chain connects TRBV6-5 to TRBJ1-1; 8 bases align to TRBD1. Trimming removed 6 bases from V and 12 bases from J; junction bases left unmatched: 9. Germline assignment: CDR1 MNHEY and CDR2 SVGAGI. The CDR3 contains 12 residues.

This chain joins TRBV7-6 and TRBJ2-7; TRBD2 might be the D (5 bases). The CDR3 is 13 residues long. Germline CDR1 and CDR2: SGHVS and FNYEAQ. V was pared by 5 bases and J by 5 bases, with 13 bases between. The CDR3 protein is CASSRNGRDEQYF. The CDR3 nucleotides are TGTGCCAGCAGCCGTAACGGGCGGGACGAGCAGTACTTC.

The J gene is TRBJ1-2, the V gene TRBV19; D remains ambiguous. This CDR3 has 14 residues. V was clipped by 0 bases and J by 3 bases, with 8 bases between them. Per the germline V gene, CDR1 is LNHDA and CDR2 is SQIVND (reference sequence). The CDR3, as DNA: TGTGCCAGTAGTATAGATTGGAGTGACTATGGCTACACCTTC. As protein: CASSIDWSDYGYTF.

The V and J genes are TRBV6-6 and TRBJ1-2; 7 nucleotides align to TRBD1. This CDR3 is built from 15 residues. The junction had 7 bases not matched to a gene; V was cut back by 6 bases and J by 0 bases. Germline V gene data show CDR1 as MNHNY and CDR2 as SVGAGI (reference sequence). The CDR3 sequence is CASSSGQAANYGYTF. The CDR3 DNA is TGTGCCAGCAGCTCTGGACAGGCGGCTAACTATGGCTACACCTTC.

The chain links TRBV30 to TRBJ1-1; tentatively, D is TRBD1 (6 bases). Germline V CDR1 and CDR2: GTSNPN, SVGIG (reference sequence). Trimming stripped 3 bases from V and 1 base from J, with 15 bases between. The CDR3 contains 15 residues. The CDR3 sequence is CAWSDPRGGNTEAFF. The CDR3 DNA sequence: TGTGCCTGGAGCGACCCACGAGGGGGGAACACTGAAGCTTTCTTT.

The chain has TRBV6-2 or TRBV6-3 and TRBJ1-1, with D maybe TRBD1 (6 bases). V lost 6 bases to trimming and J lost 4 bases, with 15 bases between them. Germline V gene data show CDR1 as MNHEY and CDR2 as SVGEGT. The CDR3 covers 14 residues. The chain's CDR3 is CASSPPGAATEAFF. The CDR3 DNA follows: TGTGCCAGCAGCCCCCCAGGGGCGGCCACTGAAGCTTTCTTT.